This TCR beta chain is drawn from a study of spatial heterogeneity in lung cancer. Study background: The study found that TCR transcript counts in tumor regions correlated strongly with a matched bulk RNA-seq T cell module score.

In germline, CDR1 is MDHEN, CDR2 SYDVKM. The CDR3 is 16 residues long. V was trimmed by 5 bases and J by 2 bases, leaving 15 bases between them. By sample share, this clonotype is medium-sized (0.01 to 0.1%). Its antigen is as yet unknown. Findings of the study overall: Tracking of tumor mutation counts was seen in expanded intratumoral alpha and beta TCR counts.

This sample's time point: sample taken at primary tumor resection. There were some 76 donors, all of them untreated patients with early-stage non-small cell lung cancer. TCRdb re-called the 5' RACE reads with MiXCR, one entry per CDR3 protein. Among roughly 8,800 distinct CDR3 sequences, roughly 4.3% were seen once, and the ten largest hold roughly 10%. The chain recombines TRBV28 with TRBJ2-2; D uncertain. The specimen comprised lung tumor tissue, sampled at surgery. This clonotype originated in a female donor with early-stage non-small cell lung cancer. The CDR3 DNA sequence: TGTGCCAGCAGTCCCCACCAGGACCAAAACACCGGGGAGCTGTTTTTT. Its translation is CASSPHQDQNTGELFF.